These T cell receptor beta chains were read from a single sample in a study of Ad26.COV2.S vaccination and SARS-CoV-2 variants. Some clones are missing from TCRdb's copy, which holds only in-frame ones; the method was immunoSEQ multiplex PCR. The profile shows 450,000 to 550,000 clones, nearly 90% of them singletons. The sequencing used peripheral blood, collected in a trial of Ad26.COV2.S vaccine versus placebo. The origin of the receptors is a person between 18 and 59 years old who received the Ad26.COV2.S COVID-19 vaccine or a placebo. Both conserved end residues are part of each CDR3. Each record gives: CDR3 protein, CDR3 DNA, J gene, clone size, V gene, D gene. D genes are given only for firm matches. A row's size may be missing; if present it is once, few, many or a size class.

CDR3aa: CATSDYRTGGNEQFF
CDR3nt: TGTGCCACCAGTGATTACCGGACAGGGGGGAATGAGCAGTTCTTC
j_gene: TRBJ2-1
abundance: .
v_gene: TRBV24-1
d_gene: TRBD1

CDR3aa: CASIEGDTSYGYTF
CDR3nt: TGTGCCAGCATCGAAGGGGACACCTCGTATGGCTACACCTTC
j_gene: TRBJ1-2
abundance: once
v_gene: TRBV2
d_gene: .

CDR3aa: CASGLQMDRGYGYTF
CDR3nt: TGTGCCAGCGGACTTCAAATGGACAGGGGCTATGGCTACACCTTC
j_gene: TRBJ1-2
abundance: .
v_gene: TRBV28
d_gene: TRBD1

CDR3aa: CASSLGLSGQPQHF
CDR3nt: TGTGCCAGCAGCTTAGGCCTCTCGGGGCAGCCCCAGCATTTT
j_gene: TRBJ1-5
abundance: .
v_gene: TRBV11-2
d_gene: .

CDR3aa: CASSQATSGLDTQYF
CDR3nt: TGCGCCAGCAGCCAAGCGACTAGCGGCCTAGATACGCAGTATTTT
j_gene: TRBJ2-3
abundance: .
v_gene: TRBV4-3
d_gene: TRBD2

CDR3aa: CASSQEVYNEQFF
CDR3nt: TGTGCCAGCAGCCAAGAGGTCTACAATGAGCAGTTCTTC
j_gene: TRBJ2-1
abundance: .
v_gene: TRBV4-2
d_gene: .

CDR3aa: CASSVGVGVRDYGYTF
CDR3nt: TGTGCCAGCAGCGTAGGTGTGGGCGTCCGAGATTATGGCTACACCTTC
j_gene: TRBJ1-2
abundance: .
v_gene: TRBV9
d_gene: .

CDR3aa: CASSELAKNIQYF
CDR3nt: TGTGCCAGCAGTGAGTTAGCCAAAAACATTCAGTACTTC
j_gene: TRBJ2-4
abundance: .
v_gene: TRBV6-1
d_gene: .

CDR3aa: CASSYSSGVGTDTQYF
CDR3nt: TGTGCCAGCAGTTACTCGTCGGGAGTTGGCACAGATACGCAGTATTTT
j_gene: TRBJ2-3
abundance: .
v_gene: TRBV6-5
d_gene: .

CDR3aa: CASSFRQGPYEQYF
CDR3nt: TGTGCCAGCAGCTTCCGACAGGGCCCCTACGAGCAGTACTTC
j_gene: TRBJ2-7
abundance: .
v_gene: TRBV7-2
d_gene: TRBD1

CDR3aa: CASSLPEGRGYEQYF
CDR3nt: TGTGCCAGCAGCCTCCCTGAGGGCCGGGGCTACGAGCAGTACTTC
j_gene: TRBJ2-7
abundance: .
v_gene: TRBV5-4
d_gene: .

CDR3aa: CASSPRQGGYNSPLHF
CDR3nt: TGCGCCAGCAGTCCGAGACAGGGCGGATATAATTCACCCCTCCACTTT
j_gene: TRBJ1-6
abundance: .
v_gene: TRBV5-1
d_gene: TRBD1

CDR3aa: CATSDATGDQPQHF
CDR3nt: TGTGCCACCAGTGATGCGACAGGGGATCAGCCCCAGCATTTT
j_gene: TRBJ1-5
abundance: .
v_gene: TRBV24-1
d_gene: TRBD1

CDR3aa: CASSLSGTGRNYGYTF
CDR3nt: TGTGCCAGCAGTTTATCCGGGACAGGGCGCAACTATGGCTACACCTTC
j_gene: TRBJ1-2
abundance: .
v_gene: TRBV28
d_gene: TRBD1

CDR3aa: CASSPPTGSFYEQYF
CDR3nt: TGTGCCAGCTCACCACCGACTGGATCCTTCTACGAGCAGTACTTC
j_gene: TRBJ2-7
abundance: .
v_gene: TRBV18
d_gene: .

CDR3aa: CASSLRAGETDTQYF
CDR3nt: TGTGCCAGCAGTCTAAGAGCGGGGGAAACAGATACGCAGTATTTT
j_gene: TRBJ2-3
abundance: .
v_gene: TRBV6-5
d_gene: TRBD2

CDR3aa: CASSLVQGANYGYTF
CDR3nt: TGTGCCAGCAGCTTAGTTCAGGGAGCTAACTATGGCTACACCTTC
j_gene: TRBJ1-2
abundance: .
v_gene: TRBV11-2
d_gene: .

CDR3aa: CASGSFRDRNQPQHF
CDR3nt: TGTGCCAGTGGGAGCTTCCGGGACAGGAATCAGCCCCAGCATTTT
j_gene: TRBJ1-5
abundance: .
v_gene: TRBV19
d_gene: TRBD1

CDR3aa: CASSSAGWNTEAFF
CDR3nt: TGTGCCAGCAGCTCGGCCGGTTGGAACACTGAAGCTTTCTTT
j_gene: TRBJ1-1
abundance: .
v_gene: TRBV11-3
d_gene: .

CDR3aa: CASSLGYPGANTEAFF
CDR3nt: TGCGCCAGCAGCTTGGGGTATCCGGGGGCGAACACTGAAGCTTTCTTT
j_gene: TRBJ1-1
abundance: once
v_gene: TRBV5-1
d_gene: .

CDR3aa: CASSLFQGHEQFF
CDR3nt: TGTGCCAGCAGCTTGTTCCAGGGCCATGAGCAGTTCTTC
j_gene: TRBJ2-1
abundance: .
v_gene: TRBV5-6
d_gene: .

CDR3aa: CASSLSSTQPQHF
CDR3nt: TGTGCCAGCAGTTTGAGCAGTACTCAGCCCCAGCATTTT
j_gene: TRBJ1-5
abundance: few
v_gene: TRBV12-3/TRBV12-4
d_gene: .

CDR3aa: CASSLEGARSYEQYF
CDR3nt: TGTGCCAGCAGCTTAGAGGGGGCCAGATCCTACGAGCAGTACTTC
j_gene: TRBJ2-7
abundance: .
v_gene: TRBV7-9
d_gene: TRBD1